This TCR beta chain was observed in a study of response to subunit inactivated influenza vaccine. Note on this clonotype: Its target is not known.

Trimming removed 0 bases from V and 7 bases from J, with 9 bases in between. CDR3 length: 13 amino acids. The germline V gene has CDR1 MGHRA and CDR2 YSYEKL. MiXCR, run by TCRdb on the RT-PCR reads, gives a single entry per CDR3 protein. The repertoire holds hundreds of thousands of distinct CDR3 sequences, with roughly 20% as singletons. Notes on the study in general: Few additional T cells are recruited per seasonal influenza vaccination, authors suggested.

This clonotype was obtained from a man in his fifties or sixties who received an inactivated influenza vaccine. Material: PBMCs from blood, obtained less than 6 days after vaccination. This sequence joins TRBV4-1 and TRBJ1-2; unclear D gene. The CDR3 nucleotides read TGCGCCAGCAGCCAAGACGGTGGAGGTGGCTACACCTTC. Its translation: CASSQDGGGGYTF.